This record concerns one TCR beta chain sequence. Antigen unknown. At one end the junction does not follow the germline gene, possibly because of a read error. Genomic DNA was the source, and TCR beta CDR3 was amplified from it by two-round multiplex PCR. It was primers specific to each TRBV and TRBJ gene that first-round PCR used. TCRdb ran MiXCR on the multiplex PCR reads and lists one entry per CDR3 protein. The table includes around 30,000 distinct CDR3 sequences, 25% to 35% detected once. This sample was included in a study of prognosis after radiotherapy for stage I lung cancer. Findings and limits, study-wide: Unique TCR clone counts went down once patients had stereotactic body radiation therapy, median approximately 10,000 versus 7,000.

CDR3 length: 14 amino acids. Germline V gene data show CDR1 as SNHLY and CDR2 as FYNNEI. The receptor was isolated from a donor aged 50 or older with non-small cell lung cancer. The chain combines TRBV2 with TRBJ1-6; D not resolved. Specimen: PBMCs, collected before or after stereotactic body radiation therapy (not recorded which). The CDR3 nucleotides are TGTGCCGGCAGTGAAAGAACAGCGAATTCACCCCTCCACTTT. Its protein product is CAGSERTANSPLHF.